The next 9 T cell receptor beta chains were all read from a single sample in a study of long-term antiretroviral therapy in people with HIV. Runs used v3.0 of the immunoSEQ assay and were done at survey level. Measured with immunoSEQ multiplex PCR; TCRdb has only the in-frame clones, and not every one. The data contain under 45,000 clones, around three quarters of them singletons. The sequenced sample was unsorted PBMCs, obtained 3.4 years after starting antiretroviral therapy. The receptors here all came from a man under 40 with HIV.

Of note for this clone: Different DNA sequences within this sample yield the same CDR3. The chain carries TRBV6-1 and TRBJ2-7; no firm D call. The CDR3 is made up of 11 amino acids. Germline V gene lookup returns CDR1 MNHNS and CDR2 SASEGT. V lost 2 bases and J lost 3, with 2 bases in between. The CDR3 spells CASSENYEQYF. The CDR3 nucleotides are TGTGCCAGCAGTGAAAACTACGAGCAGTACTTC.

This clone was observed a few times. The chain has TRBV13 and TRBJ2-1; 12 bases line up with TRBD2. In germline, CDR1 is PRHDT, CDR2 FYEKMQ (reference sequence). CDR3 length: 15 residues. V trimming: 3 bases; J trimming: 15 bases; junction bases outside the gene matches: 12. The chain's CDR3 is CASSFLAGGLSGGFF. The DNA for the CDR3 is TGTGCCAGCAGCTTTCTAGCGGGAGGGCTAAGCGGTGGGTTCTTC.

The V call is TRBV7-3, the J call TRBJ1-1; TRBD1 is a possible D gene (6 bases). CDR3 length equals 13 residues. Germline V gene data show CDR1 as SGHTA and CDR2 as FQGTGA. V dropped 5 bases and J dropped 0 bases, with 7 bases sitting between them. CDR3 in DNA: TGTGCCAGCAGCCGACAGGTGAACACTGAAGCTTTCTTT. Its protein product is CASSRQVNTEAFF.

The DNA of the CDR3 is TGCGCCAGCAGTCCCGGGGCAGTCCCAGGAAACACCATATATTTT. This encodes CASSPGAVPGNTIYF. The chain combines TRBV23-1 with TRBJ1-3; tentative D call: TRBD1 (5 bases). TRBV23-1 is annotated as an ORF whose role is uncertain. The V end lost 4 bases, the J end lost 4 bases, and 14 bases lay between the germline ends. This CDR3 region has 15 residues.

The rearrangement joins TRBV7-9 to TRBJ2-2; D remains unclear. The CDR3 consists of 14 residues. V dropped 1 base and J dropped 1 base, with 4 bases sitting between them. CDR1 is SEHNR, CDR2 FQNEAQ, per germline (reference sequence). Here the CDR3 reads CASSLGGNTGELFF. The CDR3 DNA reads as TGTGCCAGCAGCTTAGGAGGGAACACCGGGGAGCTGTTTTTT. The full variable domain, with the rest looked up from reference TRBV7-9 and TRBJ2-2, is DTGVSQNPRHKITKRGQNVTFRCDPISEHNRLYWYRQTLGQGPEFLTYFQNEAQLEKSRLLSDRFSAERPKGSFSTLEIQRTEQGDSAMYLCASSLGGNTGELFFGEGSRLTVL.

The J gene is TRBJ2-7, the V gene TRBV27; perhaps TRBD2 as D (5 bases). The germline gives CDR1 MNHEY, CDR2 SMNVEV (reference sequence). V was trimmed by 6 bases and J by 2 bases, leaving 11 bases between them. This CDR3 has 13 amino acids. CDR3 bases: TGTGCCAGCAGCACGACGGGAACCTACGAGCAGTACTTC. Its protein is CASSTTGTYEQYF.

This clone was seen a few times. V gene TRBV7-2 combines with J gene TRBJ1-5; 8 bases align to TRBD1. Germline lookup yields CDR1 SGHTA and CDR2 FQGNSA. Trimming removed 1 base from V and 1 base from J; junction bases left unmatched: 3. The CDR3 spans 16 residues. As DNA, the CDR3 is TGTGCCAGCAGCTTAGTTTCAGGGGGCAGCAATCAGCCCCAGCATTTT. It specifies CASSLVSGGSNQPQHF.

This clone was seen just once. The chain employs TRBV19 and TRBJ1-5; D remains ambiguous. The CDR3 sequence is 15 residues long. Trimming pared 7 bases from V and 2 bases from J, leaving 15 bases between. CDR1 and CDR2 from the germline V gene are LNHDA and SQIVND (reference sequence). The CDR3 protein is CASTLSTGGNQPQHF. The DNA of the CDR3 is TGTGCCAGTACCCTGAGCACCGGGGGCAATCAGCCCCAGCATTTT. The full variable domain, in which reference TRBV19 and TRBJ1-5 provide the parts outside the CDR3, is DGGITQSPKYLFRKEGQNVTLSCEQNLNHDAMYWYRQDPGQGLRLIYYSQIVNDFQKGDIAEGYSVSREKKESFPLTVTSAQKNPTAFYLCASTLSTGGNQPQHFGDGTRLSIL.

The rearrangement joins TRBV7-9 to TRBJ1-4; D ambiguous. V was trimmed by 1 base and J by 3 bases, leaving 6 bases between them. Germline loops: CDR1 SEHNR, CDR2 FQNEAQ (reference sequence). This CDR3 spans 14 amino acids. CDR3 DNA: TGTGCCAGCAGCTTAGGGTTGGCTAATGAAAAACTGTTTTTT. Translating gives CASSLGLANEKLFF. Variable domain in full (rest from reference TRBV7-9 and TRBJ1-4): DTGVSQNPRHKITKRGQNVTFRCDPISEHNRLYWYRQTLGQGPEFLTYFQNEAQLEKSRLLSDRFSAERPKGSFSTLEIQRTEQGDSAMYLCASSLGLANEKLFFGSGTQLSVL.